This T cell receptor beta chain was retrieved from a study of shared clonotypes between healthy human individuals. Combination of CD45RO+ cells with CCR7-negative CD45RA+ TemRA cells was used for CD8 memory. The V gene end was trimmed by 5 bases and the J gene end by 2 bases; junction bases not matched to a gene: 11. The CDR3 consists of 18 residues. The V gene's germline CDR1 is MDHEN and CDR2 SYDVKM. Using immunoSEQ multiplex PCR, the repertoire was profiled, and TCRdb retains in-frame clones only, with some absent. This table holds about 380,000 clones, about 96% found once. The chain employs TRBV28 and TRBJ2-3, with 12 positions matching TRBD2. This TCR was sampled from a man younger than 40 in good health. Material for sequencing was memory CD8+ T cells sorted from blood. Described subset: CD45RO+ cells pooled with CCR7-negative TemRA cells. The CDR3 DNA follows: TGTGCCAGCAGTCTCCGGTCCGGGACTAGCGGGTACACAGATACGCAGTATTTT. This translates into CASSLRSGTSGYTDTQYF. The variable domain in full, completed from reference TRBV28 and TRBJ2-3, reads DVKVTQSSRYLVKRTGEKVFLECVQDMDHENMFWYRQDPGLGLRLIYFSYDVKMKEKGDIPEGYSVSREKKERFSLILESASTNQTSMYLCASSLRSGTSGYTDTQYFGPGTRLTVL.